This T cell receptor beta chain is from a study of blood T cell repertoires in COVID-19. Study-level background: T cells, B-cell-depleted T cells, or PBMCs provided the cDNA or gDNA that served as material.

The table came from immunoSEQ multiplex PCR; TCRdb's copy has only in-frame clones and leaves some out. The sample includes 300,000 or so clones, over 80% of them seen just once. This CDR3 has 14 residues. CDR1 and CDR2 from the germline V gene are MDHEN and SYDVKM. V lost 3 bases and J 3 bases, leaving 8 bases between the germline ends. Sequenced material: peripheral blood. The J gene is TRBJ1-4, the V gene TRBV28; D is ambiguous. The sequence was collected from a woman aged 40 to 50 with acute or convalescent COVID-19. The chain's CDR3 is CASSFSRANEKLFF. Written as DNA, the CDR3 is TGTGCCAGCAGTTTTAGTCGGGCTAATGAAAAACTGTTTTTT. The full variable domain, rest sourced from reference TRBV28 and TRBJ1-4, is DVKVTQSSRYLVKRTGEKVFLECVQDMDHENMFWYRQDPGLGLRLIYFSYDVKMKEKGDIPEGYSVSREKKERFSLILESASTNQTSMYLCASSFSRANEKLFFGSGTQLSVL.